This TCR beta chain emerged from a study of T cell responses to AZD1222 COVID-19 vaccine. V was trimmed by 0 bases and J by 5 bases, leaving 12 bases between them. CDR1 is SGDLS, CDR2 YYNGEE, per germline. CDR3 size: 15 residues. Repertoires were generated with immunoSEQ multiplex PCR, while TCRdb's copy carries only in-frame clones and drops some. The sample has under 150,000 clones, approximately 94% seen once. Study-wide points: It was only a handful of AZD1222 recipients who were seropositive at baseline.

Remarks on this clone: What it recognizes is unknown.

The V and J genes are TRBV9 and TRBJ1-5, with unresolved D. The starting material was peripheral blood, obtained on day 0 of AZD1222 vaccination. The receptor was isolated from an adult in good health. CDR3 region: CASSVEGGPDQPQHF. The CDR3, as DNA: TGTGCCAGCAGCGTAGAGGGCGGCCCGGATCAGCCCCAGCATTTT.